The T cell receptor (beta chain) described here comes from a study of T cells after yellow fever vaccination. TCRdb recomputed calls from the 5' RACE reads with MiXCR, one row per CDR3 protein. The sample yields a few hundred thousand distinct CDR3 sequences, around 13% seen once. This clonotype was counted only a few times. The source of this sequence is a man aged 18 to 35 who received the YFV17D yellow fever vaccine. This specimen consisted of CD4+ T cells sorted from PBMCs, obtained 15 days after the yellow fever booster vaccination.

The DNA for the CDR3 is TGTGCCAGCAGCCAAGATCATCAGGGGTGGGATGGCTACACCTTC. Encoded protein: CASSQDHQGWDGYTF. The chain links TRBV3-1 to TRBJ1-2; TRBD1 is a possible D gene (6 bases). The germline V gene encodes CDR1 LGHDT and CDR2 YNNKEL (reference sequence). The CDR3 runs to 15 residues. V was cut by 0 bases and J by 6 bases, with 14 bases left in between.